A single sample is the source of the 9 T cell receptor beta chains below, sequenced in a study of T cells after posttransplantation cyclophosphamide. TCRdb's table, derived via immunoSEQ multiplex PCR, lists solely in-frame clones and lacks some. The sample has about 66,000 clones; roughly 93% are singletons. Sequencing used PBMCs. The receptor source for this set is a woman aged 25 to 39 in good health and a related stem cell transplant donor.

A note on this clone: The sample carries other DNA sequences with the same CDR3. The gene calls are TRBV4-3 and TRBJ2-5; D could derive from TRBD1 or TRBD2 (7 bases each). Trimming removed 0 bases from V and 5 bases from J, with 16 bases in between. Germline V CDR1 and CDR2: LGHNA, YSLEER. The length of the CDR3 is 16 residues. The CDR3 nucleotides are TGCGCCAGCAGCCAAGAGGAGGGAGGGGGCTCGGAGACCCAGTACTTC. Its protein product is CASSQEEGGGSETQYF.

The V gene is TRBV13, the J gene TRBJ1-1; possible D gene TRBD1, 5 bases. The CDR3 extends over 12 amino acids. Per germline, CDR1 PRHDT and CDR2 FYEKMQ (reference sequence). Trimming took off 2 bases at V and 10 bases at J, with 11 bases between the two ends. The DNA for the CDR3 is TGTGCCAGCAGCTTAATGGCCCAGGGAGCTTTCTTT. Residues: CASSLMAQGAFF.

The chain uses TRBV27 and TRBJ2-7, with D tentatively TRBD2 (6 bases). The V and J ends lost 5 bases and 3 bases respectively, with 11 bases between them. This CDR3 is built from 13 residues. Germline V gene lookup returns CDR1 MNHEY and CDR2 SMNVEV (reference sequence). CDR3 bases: TGTGCCAGCAGTCCGGGGACTCACTACGAGCAGTACTTC. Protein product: CASSPGTHYEQYF.

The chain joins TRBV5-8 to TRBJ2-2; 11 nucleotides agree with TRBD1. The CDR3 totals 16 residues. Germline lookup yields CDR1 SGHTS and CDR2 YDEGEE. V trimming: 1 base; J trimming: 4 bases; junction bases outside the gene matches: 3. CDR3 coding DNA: TGTGCCAGCAGCTTGCGGACAGGGGGCGGCACCGGGGAGCTGTTTTTT. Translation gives CASSLRTGGGTGELFF.

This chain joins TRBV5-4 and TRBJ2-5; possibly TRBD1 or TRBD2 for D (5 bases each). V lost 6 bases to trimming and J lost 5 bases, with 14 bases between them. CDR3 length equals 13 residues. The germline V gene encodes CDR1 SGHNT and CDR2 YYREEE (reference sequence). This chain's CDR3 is CASTPPWGETQYF. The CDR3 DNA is TGTGCCAGCACCCCCCCGTGGGGGGAGACCCAGTACTTC.

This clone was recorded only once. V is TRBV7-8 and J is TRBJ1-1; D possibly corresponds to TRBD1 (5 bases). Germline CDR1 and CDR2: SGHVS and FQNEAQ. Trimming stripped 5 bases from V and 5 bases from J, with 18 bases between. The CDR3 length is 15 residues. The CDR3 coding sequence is TGTGCCAGCAGCCTTAGGGGCACAGTGTGGACTGAAGCTTTCTTT. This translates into CASSLRGTVWTEAFF.

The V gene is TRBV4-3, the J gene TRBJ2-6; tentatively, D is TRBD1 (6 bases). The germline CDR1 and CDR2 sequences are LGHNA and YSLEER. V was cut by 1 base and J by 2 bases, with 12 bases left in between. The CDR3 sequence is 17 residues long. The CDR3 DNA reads TGCGCCAGCAGCCAAGGGACAGAATTCACTGGGGCCAACGTCCTGACTTTC. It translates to CASSQGTEFTGANVLTF.

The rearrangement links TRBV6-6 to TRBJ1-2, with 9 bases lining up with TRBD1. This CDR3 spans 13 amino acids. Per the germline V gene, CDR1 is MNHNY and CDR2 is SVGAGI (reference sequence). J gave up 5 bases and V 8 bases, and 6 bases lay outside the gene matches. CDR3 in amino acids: CASGTGRAYGYTF. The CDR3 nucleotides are TGTGCCAGCGGGACAGGGAGGGCGTATGGCTACACCTTC.

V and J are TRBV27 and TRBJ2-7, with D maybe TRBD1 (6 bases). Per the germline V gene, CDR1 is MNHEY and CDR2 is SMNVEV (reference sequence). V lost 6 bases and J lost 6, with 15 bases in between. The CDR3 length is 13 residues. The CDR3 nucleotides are TGTGCCAGCAGCCCAGGGGAATGGAGCGAGCAGTACTTC. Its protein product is CASSPGEWSEQYF.